This T cell receptor beta chain came from a study of persistence of HIV-infected CD4 T cells. Across the study: Multiple blood draws of up to 180 mL, except a couple of donors with single leukapheresis.

The libraries were made with immunoSEQ version 4 in survey mode. Sequencing used immunoSEQ multiplex PCR; TCRdb keeps in-frame clones, though not all of them. The repertoire has approximately 45,000 clones, about nine tenths of them found once; the top ten carry about 3.5%. Turning to this clone: No antigen is known for it.

Anti-CD3/anti-CD28 beads served as a nonspecific positive control stimulus. Responding CD4+ T cells were sorted by upregulation of both CD40 ligand and CD69. Adults with HIV-1 started suppressive ART while chronically infected. Study results and limitations: CMV- and Gag-responding cells had lower TCRbeta richness than CD3/CD28-responding cells. Proviral oligoclonality tracked with TCR oligoclonality within the same sorted cells.

Germline V gene sequence: CDR1 SQVTM, CDR2 ANQGSEA. This CDR3 is built from 14 residues. Trimming shortened V by 6 bases and J by 6 bases, and 19 bases separated the two germline ends. This specimen consisted of CD4+ T cells sorted from PBMCs after 18-hour stimulation, obtained from a patient who received antiretroviral therapy. The chain recombines TRBV29-1 with TRBJ2-3; D possibly corresponds to TRBD1 (8 bases). The receptor was isolated from an adult woman with HIV who was CMV-seropositive. The chain's CDR3 is CSVSQGGAWDTQYF. In nucleotides, the CDR3 is TGCAGCGTGTCACAGGGGGGGGCGTGGGATACGCAGTATTTT.